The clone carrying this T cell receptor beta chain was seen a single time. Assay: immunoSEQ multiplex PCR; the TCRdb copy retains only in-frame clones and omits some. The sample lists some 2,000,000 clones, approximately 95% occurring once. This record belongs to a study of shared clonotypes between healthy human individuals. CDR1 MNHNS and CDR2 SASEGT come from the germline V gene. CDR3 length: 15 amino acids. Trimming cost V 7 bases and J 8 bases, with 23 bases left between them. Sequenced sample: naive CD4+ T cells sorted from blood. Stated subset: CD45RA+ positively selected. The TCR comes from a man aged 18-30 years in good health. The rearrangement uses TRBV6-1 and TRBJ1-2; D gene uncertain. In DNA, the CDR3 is TGTGCCAGCACTCAGATAGAAGGGATGATTGGGGGCTACACCTTC. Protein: CASTQIEGMIGGYTF.